The rows below give T cell receptor beta chains drawn from one sample of a study of cytomegalovirus exposure and HLA in healthy donors. The repertoire was sequenced with immunoSEQ multiplex PCR; TCRdb's copy has only in-frame clones and lacks some. The data contain some 80,000 clones, about 84% of them singletons. Sequencing used PBMCs. The receptors were sampled from a man aged 40-55 years in good health and CMV-seronegative. The conserved cysteine and the conserved F or W are not part of the CDR3 here.

cdr3_aa j_call v_call
ASRPRTGVTDTQY TRBJ2-3 TRBV7-9
ASSLTEGFTGELF TRBJ2-2 TRBV7-3
ASSKGGGSYQETQY TRBJ2-5 TRBV25-1
ASKSSSGANVLT TRBJ2-6 TRBV5-1
ASISGPNTGELF TRBJ2-2 TRBV2
ASRRDRGPEQY TRBJ2-7 TRBV5-8
ASSLDFWQGYEQY TRBJ2-7 TRBV11-1
ASSQAIPWATEAF TRBJ1-1 TRBV14
ASSLSHYGYT TRBJ1-2 TRBV5-6
ASSQGQGRIGTDTQY TRBJ2-3 TRBV5-4
ASSPGQTSTDTQY TRBJ2-3 TRBV11-2
AWEQPYSPLH TRBJ1-6 TRBV30
ASSVGGTVPPTDTQY TRBJ2-3 TRBV9
ASRGQGEAF TRBJ1-1 TRBV6-5
ASSQAGETQY TRBJ2-5 TRBV4-2
ASSYRDRVTDTQY TRBJ2-3 TRBV7-9
ASSRSGMAYEQY TRBJ2-7 TRBV27
ASEGGPYEQY TRBJ2-7 TRBV7-9
ASRDKWDRATEAF TRBJ1-1 TRBV25-1
ASSYPREFGGELF TRBJ2-2 TRBV6-6
ASSSRLAGGTDTQY TRBJ2-3 TRBV9
ASSLVAGGDEEYGYT TRBJ1-2 TRBV7-2
ASSLASGTGRSPLH TRBJ1-6 TRBV7-2
AWSVTGEYGYT TRBJ1-2 TRBV30
ASSARGNSGNTIY TRBJ1-3 TRBV11-2
ASSFWTSTDTQY TRBJ2-3 TRBV27
ASRDRGRSGNTIY TRBJ1-3 TRBV19
ASSLETGGYEKLF TRBJ1-4 TRBV5-6
ATKTGVFSGNTIY TRBJ1-3 TRBV2
ASSLGLAGEETQY TRBJ2-5 TRBV4-2
ASSVGQGRVRGSPLH TRBJ1-6 TRBV9
ASSTTYRGQAEAF TRBJ1-1 TRBV6-1
ASSLGGYEQY TRBJ2-7 TRBV5-1
ASSYFGGRTEAF TRBJ1-1 TRBV6-5